Here is one T cell receptor (beta chain) with its context. Antigen specificity is unknown. Here immunoSEQ multiplex PCR was the method, and the copy in TCRdb shows in-frame clones only, minus some. The repertoire has approximately 940,000 clones, over 75% of them found once; the top ten carry about 1.5%. There are 15 residues in the CDR3. Germline assignment: CDR1 SGHAT and CDR2 FQDESV (reference sequence). V was pared by 1 base and J by 3 bases, with 11 bases between. The data belong to a study of shared clonotypes between healthy human individuals. Study-wide results and caveats: Several donors held about 5% of naive CD4 clonotypes in common.

CD45RA+ naive and CD45RA-negative memory subsets were separated from CD4+ cells. Sequences were obtained from memory CD4+ T cells sorted from blood. As to subset: CD45RA-negative fraction. The clonotype comes from a man aged 18-30 years in good health. V and J are TRBV11-1 and TRBJ2-3, with D possibly TRBD2 on 5 matching bases. CDR3 sequence (DNA): TGTGCCAGCAGCTTAGAGTTCCGGGGTACAGATACGCAGTATTTT. Encoded protein: CASSLEFRGTDTQYF.